This TCR beta chain was recorded in a study of OX40 agonist ivuxolimab in advanced cancers. Study overall: Recorded diagnoses for dose-escalation patients were hepatocellular carcinoma, melanoma, renal cell or head and neck cancer. Prior checkpoint blockade (anti-PD-1, anti-PD-L1 or anti-CTLA-4) was permitted; under 50% had it.

About this clone: The antigen is undetermined.

The protocol was immunoSEQ multiplex PCR, while the TCRdb copy is restricted to in-frame clones and leaves out a portion. The data hold about 46,000 clones, with 90% to 95% observed a single time. General study points: At doses 0.1 to 3.0 mg/kg, CD4+ and CD8+ clones expanded. Patients who responded partially at 0.1-3.0 mg/kg showed clonal expansion ranking among the lowest.

The sequence derives from an adult with an advanced solid tumor such as melanoma, head and neck, liver or kidney cancer. Sample: CD4+ or CD8+ T cells sorted from blood, taken in a trial of the OX40 agonist ivuxolimab.

The CDR3 sequence is CASSPRTGKYGYTF. CDR3 in DNA: TGTGCCAGCAGTCCCAGGACAGGGAAGTACGGCTACACCTTC. The J gene is TRBJ1-2, the V gene TRBV27; 8 bases fit TRBD1. The CDR3 runs to 14 residues. The germline gives CDR1 MNHEY, CDR2 SMNVEV (reference sequence). V was pared by 5 bases and J by 8 bases, with 10 bases of the junction left unmatched.